The 10 T cell receptor beta chains below all came from one sample that was sequenced in a study of regulatory T cells in long-lasting Graves disease. Time point in this sample: newly diagnosed GD, antithyroid drugs for less than 3 months. PBMC RNA served as the TCR library source. Relying on iRepertoire HTBI primers and Arm-PCR of CDR3 regions, the team built TCR beta libraries. TCRdb reanalysed the multiplex PCR reads using MiXCR and keeps one entry per CDR3 protein. The repertoire holds about 540,000 distinct CDR3 sequences, roughly 13% seen once, with under 10% in the top ten. These data also formed part of another study, on T cells in Graves' hyperthyroidism and ophthalmopathy.

The sample here was peripheral blood mononuclear cells (PBMCs), taken at new diagnosis, from a patient treated with antithyroid drugs. These receptors all come from a man younger than 40 with Graves disease.

V and J are TRBV5-1 and TRBJ2-1, with D perhaps TRBD2 (6 bases). The V gene's germline CDR1 is SGHRS and CDR2 YFSETQ. V was trimmed by 1 base and J by 8 bases, leaving 16 bases between them. The CDR3 is made up of 15 amino acids. CDR3 sequence (DNA): TGCGCCAGCAGCTTGTCGGTAACGGGAGCGGATGAGCAGTTCTTC. Its translation: CASSLSVTGADEQFF.

In this sample, this clonotype turned up many times. The V call is TRBV20-1, the J call TRBJ2-5; perhaps D is TRBD1 or TRBD2 (5 bases each). The V and J ends lost 3 bases and 4 bases respectively, with 15 bases between them. The germline CDR1 and CDR2 sequences are DFQATT and SNEGSKA (reference sequence). This CDR3 comprises 14 residues. In nucleotides, the CDR3 is TGCAGTGCTAGGGGGCCCTCCGGGATAGAGACCCAGTACTTC. Its translation is CSARGPSGIETQYF.

This clonotype was observed many times. J is TRBJ2-7 and V is TRBV20-1, with 8 bases that match TRBD1. The germline V gene has CDR1 DFQATT and CDR2 SNEGSKA (reference sequence). The V gene end was trimmed by 5 bases and the J gene end by 2 bases; junction bases not matched to a gene: 8. The CDR3 spans 14 residues. CDR3 nucleotides: TGCAGTGCTGCCCGACAGGGGCCCACCTACGAGCAGTACTTC. Residues: CSAARQGPTYEQYF.

The genes are TRBV7-6 and TRBJ2-3, with TRBD2 matching over 7 bases. The CDR3 extends over 17 amino acids. Per the germline V gene, CDR1 is SGHVS and CDR2 is FNYEAQ. The trim removed 0 bases at V and 0 bases at J, leaving 6 bases unmatched. DNA of the CDR3: TGTGCCAGCAGCTTAGCCCCTAGCGGCCCTAGCACAGATACGCAGTATTTT. It yields the protein CASSLAPSGPSTDTQYF.

This clonotype was detected ten times or more. This chain connects TRBV27 to TRBJ2-7, with 8 bases fitting TRBD2. The V segment lost 4 bases and the J segment 7 bases; nucleotides outside the gene matches: 15. The CDR3 sequence is 16 residues long. Germline V gene data show CDR1 as MNHEY and CDR2 as SMNVEV (reference sequence). The CDR3 region is CASSSGRLASTGEQYF. The CDR3, as DNA: TGTGCCAGCAGTTCCGGCCGACTAGCGAGCACAGGGGAGCAGTACTTC.

There are many counts of this clonotype. This chain joins TRBV2 and TRBJ2-5; 7 bases are shared with TRBD1. With 5 bases clipped from V and 2 bases from J, the junction kept 8 bases outside the gene matches. The germline gives CDR1 SNHLY, CDR2 FYNNEI. The length of the CDR3 is 15 residues. CDR3 DNA: TGTGCCAGCAGTCTTCCTCGGGACAGACAAGAGACCCAGTACTTC. This translates into CASSLPRDRQETQYF.

This clonotype appeared a few times. A far larger clone is a single base away, which makes a read error likely. This chain connects TRBV7-9 to TRBJ1-2; D gene uncertain. The CDR3 contains 16 residues. Trimming shortened V by 8 bases and J by 7 bases, and 26 bases separated the two germline ends. Germline assignment: CDR1 SEHNR and CDR2 FQNEAQ (reference sequence). CDR3 region: CASGVDGSTPARGYTF. CDR3 nucleotide sequence: TGTGCCAGCGGCGTAGACGGCTCAACCCCGGCCCGTGGCTACACCTTC.

CDR3 region: CASRQSGRSTGELFF. Here the CDR3 DNA reads TGTGCCAGCAGACAAAGTGGGAGGAGCACCGGGGAGCTGTTTTTT. V gene TRBV5-6 combines with J gene TRBJ2-2; possible D gene TRBD2, 6 bases. Germline V gene lookup returns CDR1 SGHDT and CDR2 YYEEEE. The CDR3 covers 15 residues. V was cut by 5 bases and J by 4 bases, with 15 bases left in between.

This clonotype was detected a few times. The rearrangement uses TRBV6-5 and TRBJ2-7, with 7 nucleotides matching TRBD2. Per the germline V gene, CDR1 is MNHEY and CDR2 is SVGAGI. V shed 2 bases, J shed 0 bases, and the junction held 4 bases outside the gene matches. This CDR3 comprises 15 residues. CDR3 in amino acids: CASSYREAVSYEQYF. Here the CDR3 DNA reads TGTGCCAGCAGTTACCGGGAGGCCGTCTCCTACGAGCAGTACTTC.

V is TRBV20-1 and J is TRBJ2-1, with D uncertain. Trimming shortened V by 5 bases and J by 2 bases, and 13 bases separated the two germline ends. CDR1 is DFQATT, CDR2 SNEGSKA, per germline (reference sequence). This CDR3 contains 14 residues. The CDR3 nucleotides read TGCAGTGCTTCCGAGGTATCTACCTACAATGAGCAGTTCTTC. Protein product: CSASEVSTYNEQFF.